A selection of T cell receptor beta chains follows, all from one sample in a study of kidney transplant recipient with SARS-CoV-2 infection. A single record per CDR3 protein comes from TCRdb applying MiXCR to the reads. Among 200,000 to 300,000 distinct CDR3 sequences listed, 29% were seen once. The specimen was a blood sample, collected at baseline and on day 111 from a kidney transplant recipient. The receptors derive from a young adult male patient who had COVID-19 and was a kidney transplant recipient. Some of the T cells may derive from the graft donor. Both conserved end residues are part of each CDR3. D genes are given only for firm matches. Not all rows give a size; the values are once, few, many and, for expanded clones, a class.

- TRBJ1-6 TRBV7-9 many CAGGNDSPLHF TGTGCCGGTGGAAACGATTCACCCCTCCACTTT
TRBD2 TRBJ2-1 TRBV27 many CASSLNGLAGNEQFF TGTGCCAGCAGTTTAAATGGACTAGCGGGAAATGAGCAGTTCTTC
- TRBJ1-2 TRBV10-3 many CAISVPTVAGYTF TGTGCCATCAGTGTCCCCACCGTAGCTGGCTACACCTTC
- TRBJ2-2 TRBV20-1 many CSARRAGELFF TGCAGTGCTCGGCGGGCCGGGGAGCTGTTTTTT
- TRBJ1-2 TRBV19 many CASSVRLTNRKTYGYTF TGTGCCAGTAGTGTTCGTTTGACAAATCGAAAGACCTATGGCTACACCTTC
- TRBJ2-3 TRBV24-1 - CATSAPWADTQYF TGTGCCACCAGTGCCCCCTGGGCAGATACGCAGTATTTT
- TRBJ2-7 TRBV6-2/TRBV6-3 many CASSYGQISSYEQYF TGTGCCAGCAGTTACGGCCAGATAAGCTCCTACGAGCAGTACTTC
- TRBJ2-7 TRBV28 many CASSGSPGVYEQYF TGTGCCAGCAGTGGCTCTCCGGGGGTTTACGAGCAGTACTTC
- TRBJ1-4 TRBV12-3/TRBV12-4 many CASSSEDGSTNEKLFF TGTGCCAGCAGTAGCGAGGACGGATCAACTAATGAAAAACTGTTTTTT
- TRBJ2-7 TRBV5-6 many CASSLGARTYEQYF TGTGCCAGCAGCTTGGGGGCGCGGACCTACGAGCAGTACTTC